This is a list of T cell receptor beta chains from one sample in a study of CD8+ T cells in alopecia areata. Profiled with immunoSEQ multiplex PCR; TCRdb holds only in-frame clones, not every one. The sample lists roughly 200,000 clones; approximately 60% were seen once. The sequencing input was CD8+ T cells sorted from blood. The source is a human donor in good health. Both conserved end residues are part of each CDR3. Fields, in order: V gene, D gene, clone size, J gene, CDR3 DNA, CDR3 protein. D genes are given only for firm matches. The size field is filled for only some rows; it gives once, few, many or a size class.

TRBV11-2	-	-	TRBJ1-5	TGTGCCAGCAGCTTAACAGGGACCCAGCCCCAGCATTTT	CASSLTGTQPQHF
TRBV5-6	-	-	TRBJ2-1	TGTGCCAGCAGCTTGATAGGGAATGAGCAGTTCTTC	CASSLIGNEQFF
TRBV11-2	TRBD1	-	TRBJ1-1	TGTGCCAGCAGCTCGGGGGACAGGGGGATCCCTGAAGCTTTCTTT	CASSSGDRGIPEAFF
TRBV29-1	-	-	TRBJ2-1	TGCAGCGTTGGGAGGGGTGTCCACAATGAGCAGTTCTTC	CSVGRGVHNEQFF
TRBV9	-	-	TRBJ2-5	TGTGCCAGCAGCGTCCCGGGAGCGCAAGAGACCCAGTACTTC	CASSVPGAQETQYF
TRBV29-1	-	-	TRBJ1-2	TGCAGCGTTGAAGATCGGGACGCGACGGGCTACACCTTC	CSVEDRDATGYTF
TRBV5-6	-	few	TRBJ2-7	TGTGCCAGCAGCTGGGGGTCCTACGAGCAGTACTTC	CASSWGSYEQYF
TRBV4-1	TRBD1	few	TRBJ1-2	TGCGCCAGCAGCCAACGTACTACAGGGGGGATCTATGGCTACACCTTC	CASSQRTTGGIYGYTF
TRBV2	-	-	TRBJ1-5	TGTGCCAGCAGTGCCACTAGCAATCAGCCCCAGCATTTT	CASSATSNQPQHF
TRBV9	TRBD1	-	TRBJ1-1	TGTGCCAGCAGCCCAGGGACAGGGTTTGACGACACTGAAGCTTTCTTT	CASSPGTGFDDTEAFF
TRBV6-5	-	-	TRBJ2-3	TGTGCCAGCAGTTACTCGGCAGGGCGAAGCGATACGCAGTATTTT	CASSYSAGRSDTQYF
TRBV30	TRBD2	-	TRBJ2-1	TGTGCACTAGCGGGGGGTGTGGGCAATGAGCAGTTCTTC	CALAGGVGNEQFF
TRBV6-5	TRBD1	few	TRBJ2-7	TGTGCCAGCAGTTATGATGTAGGGGGCAACGAGCAGTACTTC	CASSYDVGGNEQYF
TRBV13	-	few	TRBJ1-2	TGTGCCAGCAGCTTCAGGACAGTCAGCTATGGCTACACCTTC	CASSFRTVSYGYTF
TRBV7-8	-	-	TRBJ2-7	TGTGCCAGCAGCCAGGACAGAGCCTACGAGCAGTACTTC	CASSQDRAYEQYF
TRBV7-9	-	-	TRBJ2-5	TGTGCCAGCAGGGCCCCCTTTGGGACAAAAGAGACCCAGTACTTC	CASRAPFGTKETQYF
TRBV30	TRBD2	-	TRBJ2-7	TGTGCCTGGAGACGAGGGAGTTCGGGAGGGCTACGCTACGAGCAGTACTTC	CAWRRGSSGGLRYEQYF
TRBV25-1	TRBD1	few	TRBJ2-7	TGTGCCAGCAGTGGACCCTCCGGGACAGCCTACGAGCAGTACTTC	CASSGPSGTAYEQYF
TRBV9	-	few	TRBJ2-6	TGTGCCAGCAGCGCCCCGCGGGTAGGAGGCTCTGGGGCCAACGTCCTGACTTTC	CASSAPRVGGSGANVLTF
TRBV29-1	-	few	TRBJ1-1	TGCAGCGGGGGTGGAGCGAACACTGAAGCTTTCTTT	CSGGGANTEAFF
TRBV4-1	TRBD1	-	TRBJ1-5	TGCGCCAGCAGCCAAAAGGAGGGACAGGTCCAACAGCCCCAGCATTTT	CASSQKEGQVQQPQHF
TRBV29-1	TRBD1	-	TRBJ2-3	TGCAGCGTAGGGGCGGACAGGGTGACAGATACGCAGTATTTT	CSVGADRVTDTQYF
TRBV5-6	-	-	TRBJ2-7	TGTGCCAGCAGCTTGTGGGGCGGGACGGATGCCTACGAGCAGTACTTC	CASSLWGGTDAYEQYF
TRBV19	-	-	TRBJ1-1	TGTGCCACCACGACAGGTAACACTGAAGCTTTCTTT	CATTTGNTEAFF